This T cell receptor beta chain was identified in a study of spatial heterogeneity in lung cancer. Study-wide context: A consistent excess of beta-chain over alpha-chain sequences was detected.

The table lists this clonotype with many counts. The library was built for alpha chains, so this beta chain is an off-target read and its size means little. Time point defined: sample taken at primary tumor resection. Unsorted whole RNA of tumor, nontumor lung or frozen PBMC was sequenced. Individual TCR cDNA molecules each bore their own unique molecular identifier. In TCRdb, the 5' RACE reads were re-called with MiXCR into one record per CDR3 protein. Of under 15,000 distinct CDR3 sequences listed, about 5% are singletons. The trim removed 2 bases at V and 5 bases at J, leaving 5 bases unmatched. In germline, CDR1 is MNHNY, CDR2 SVGAGI (reference sequence). The CDR3 extends over 16 amino acids.

This chain uses TRBV6-6 with TRBJ2-1; 11 bases fit TRBD2. The input for sequencing was lung tumor tissue, taken at surgery. The clonotype comes from a human donor with early-stage non-small cell lung cancer. As DNA, the CDR3 is TGTGCCAGCAGTTACCCCGCACTAGCGGGAGACAATGAGCAGTTCTTC. It codes for CASSYPALAGDNEQFF.